This passage covers 8 T cell receptor beta chains from one sample sequenced in a study of cytomegalovirus exposure and HLA in healthy donors. The protocol was immunoSEQ multiplex PCR, while the TCRdb copy is restricted to in-frame clones and leaves out a portion. The sample yields approximately 70,000 clones, roughly 92% seen once. The specimen sequenced was PBMCs. Every receptor here comes from a woman between 18 and 29 years old in good health and CMV-seronegative.

The count of this clone is one. The rearrangement links TRBV5-1 to TRBJ2-1, with 8 bases aligning to TRBD2. V was pared by 2 bases and J by 4 bases, with 2 bases of the junction left unmatched. The CDR3 has 14 amino acids. CDR1 is SGHRS, CDR2 YFSETQ, per germline. In nucleotides, the CDR3 is TGCGCCAGCAGCTTCGGGGGGGGTTACAATGAGCAGTTCTTC. This gives the protein CASSFGGGYNEQFF.

The chain uses TRBV30 and TRBJ1-1, with a weak D call TRBD1 (5 bases). The CDR3 is made up of 10 amino acids. Germline V lookup: CDR1 GTSNPN, CDR2 SVGIG (reference sequence). V lost 5 bases and J lost 6, with 7 bases in between. CDR3 bases: TGTGCCTGGGGCAGGGCTGAAGCTTTCTTT. It specifies CAWGRAEAFF.

This clone has just one count. The chain combines TRBV28 with TRBJ1-2, with D maybe TRBD1 (5 bases). The V end lost 3 bases, the J end lost 2 bases, and 13 bases lay between the germline ends. This CDR3 contains 15 residues. Germline loops: CDR1 MDHEN, CDR2 SYDVKM. The CDR3: CASSFSWGGNYGYTF. The CDR3 coding sequence is TGTGCCAGCAGTTTTTCCTGGGGGGGGAACTATGGCTACACCTTC.

The rearrangement links TRBV5-4 to TRBJ2-2; TRBD2 agrees at 9 bases. CDR1 and CDR2 from the germline V gene are SGHNT and YYREEE (reference sequence). V was clipped by 0 bases and J by 0 bases; unmatched bases: 0. CDR3 size: 16 residues. The CDR3 here is CASSLASGANTGELFF. CDR3 nucleotides: TGTGCCAGCAGCTTGGCTAGCGGGGCGAACACCGGGGAGCTGTTTTTT.

This chain connects TRBV5-1 to TRBJ1-2, with no clear D. This CDR3 is 13 amino acids long. V gave up 2 bases and J gave up 6 bases, with 11 bases separating them. From germline, CDR1 is SGHRS and CDR2 YFSETQ. The CDR3 sequence is CASSFGDLDGYTF. In nucleotides, the CDR3 is TGCGCCAGCAGCTTCGGGGATCTGGATGGCTACACCTTC.

V and J are TRBV4-2 and TRBJ2-3; 10 bases fit TRBD2. J lost 1 base, V lost 1 base, and 11 bases had no gene match. The CDR3 length is 19 residues. Per germline, CDR1 LGHNA and CDR2 YNFKEQ. This chain's CDR3 is CASSQVSSGGLSRTDTQYF. The CDR3 DNA reads TGTGCCAGCAGCCAAGTGTCTAGCGGGGGACTCTCTCGCACAGATACGCAGTATTTT.

The gene calls are TRBV2 and TRBJ1-2; D ambiguous. Germline V gene sequence: CDR1 SNHLY, CDR2 FYNNEI. V lost 7 bases, J lost 8 bases, and 17 bases lay in between. The length of the CDR3 is 13 residues. The CDR3 loop is CASTERVSGGYTF. The CDR3 region has the DNA TGTGCCAGCACCGAACGGGTGTCGGGAGGCTACACCTTC.

The table lists this clone with a few counts. J is TRBJ2-7 and V is TRBV6-4, with 10 bases that match TRBD1. CDR1 is MRHNA, CDR2 SNTAGT, per germline. The CDR3 spans 16 residues. J gave up 6 bases and V 6 bases, and 14 bases lay outside the gene matches. CDR3 residues: CASSAQTGTGVREQYF. CDR3 nucleotide sequence: TGTGCCAGCAGCGCTCAGACCGGGACAGGGGTACGCGAGCAGTACTTC.